Presented here are 25 T cell receptor beta chains from one specimen sequenced in a study of T cell repertoires in cytomegalovirus infection. From the reads, TCRdb called clonotypes with MiXCR, one entry per CDR3 protein. Of about 250,000 distinct CDR3 sequences listed, approximately 13% are singletons. The sample comprised PBMCs. These receptors all come from a human donor in good health (CMV status not recorded). Some clones in this sample may be carry-over from other donors' samples.

This clonotype showed up many times. The genes are TRBV7-2 and TRBJ2-7, with TRBD2 identical over 11 bases. Trimming removed 5 bases from V and 1 base from J; junction bases left unmatched: 4. CDR3 length equals 15 residues. Germline V gene lookup returns CDR1 SGHTA and CDR2 FQGNSA. The CDR3 region has the DNA TGTGCCAGCAGCCCGGGACTAGCGGCATCCTACGAGCAGTACTTC. Translation gives CASSPGLAASYEQYF.

J is TRBJ2-3 and V is TRBV2, with D possibly being TRBD1 (5 bases). Trimming took off 1 base at V and 5 bases at J, with 10 bases between the two ends. Per germline, CDR1 SNHLY and CDR2 FYNNEI. The CDR3 totals 14 residues. Here the CDR3 reads CASSEEARGDTQYF. CDR3 in DNA: TGTGCCAGCAGTGAAGAGGCTAGGGGAGATACGCAGTATTTT.

This clonotype was detected ten times or more. CDR3 residues: CASSQVTDYGNTEAFF. In DNA, the CDR3 is TGTGCCAGCAGCCAGGTAACGGACTATGGGAACACTGAAGCTTTCTTT. V usage is TRBV4-2 and J usage is TRBJ1-1; no clear D. The V gene's germline CDR1 is LGHNA and CDR2 YNFKEQ. Deletions cut 3 bases from V and 1 base from J, with 15 bases between. This CDR3 contains 16 residues.

This clonotype was seen repeatedly, ten times or more. The chain uses TRBV6-2 or TRBV6-3 and TRBJ2-7; maybe TRBD2 (5 bases). CDR3 length: 13 amino acids. Germline CDR1 reads MNHEY; CDR2 reads SVGEGT. V gave up 6 bases and J gave up 7 bases, with 16 bases separating them. The CDR3 DNA follows: TGTGCCAGCAGCGGAGGATTACTCCTGGAGCAGTACTTC. It translates to CASSGGLLLEQYF.

This clonotype was detected a few times. V and J are TRBV12-3 or TRBV12-4 and TRBJ1-1, with 8 positions matching TRBD1. Trimming cost V 5 bases and J 11 bases; bases outside gene matches: 7. The CDR3 extends over 12 amino acids. DNA of the CDR3: TGTGCCAGCAGTACTCTCCAGGGGGCGGCTTTCTTT. Protein: CASSTLQGAAFF.

The chain employs TRBV6-2 or TRBV6-3 and TRBJ2-1, with TRBD1 matching over 8 bases. The CDR3 contains 15 residues. Germline trimming cut 6 bases from V and 8 bases from J; bases unmatched to any gene: 12. Per the germline V gene, CDR1 is MNHEY and CDR2 is SVGEGT. CDR3 protein: CASSYRGEASDEQFF. In DNA, the CDR3 is TGTGCCAGCAGCTACAGGGGGGAGGCGAGCGATGAGCAGTTCTTC.

This clonotype has just a few counts. The chain has TRBV2 and TRBJ1-1; TRBD1 matches 7 bases. CDR3 size: 13 residues. J lost 5 bases, V lost 7 bases, and 7 bases had no gene match. CDR1 is SNHLY, CDR2 FYNNEI, per germline. This chain's CDR3 is CASNRQGWTEAFF. CDR3 sequence (DNA): TGTGCCAGCAATCGACAGGGTTGGACTGAAGCTTTCTTT. Variable domain in full (rest from reference TRBV2 and TRBJ1-1): EPEVTQTPSHQVTQMGQEVILRCVPISNHLYFYWYRQILGQKVEFLVSFYNNEISEKSEIFDDQFSVERPDGSNFTLKIRSTKLEDSAMYFCASNRQGWTEAFFGQGTRLTVV.

This clonotype was observed a handful of times. This chain links TRBV27 with TRBJ2-1, with 7 bases matching TRBD2. Germline V gene lookup returns CDR1 MNHEY and CDR2 SMNVEV (reference sequence). The CDR3 runs to 15 residues. Trimming took 10 bases from V and 0 from J; bases not matched to a gene: 9. The CDR3 DNA follows: TGTGCCACCCGACTCGGGGGGAGCTCCTACAATGAGCAGTTCTTC. Its translation: CATRLGGSSYNEQFF.

The rearrangement joins TRBV5-6 to TRBJ1-1; 7 bases agree with TRBD1. The ends lost 2 bases at V and 0 bases at J; junction bases unmatched: 7. Germline CDR1 and CDR2: SGHDT and YYEEEE. The CDR3 sequence is 16 residues long. The CDR3, as DNA: TGTGCCAGCAGCTTAAGGGGGCTAGCCATGAACACTGAAGCTTTCTTT. It encodes CASSLRGLAMNTEAFF.

This clonotype was detected only a few times. V is TRBV14 and J is TRBJ2-1; no clear D. This CDR3 is 12 amino acids long. The germline V and J ends were trimmed by 0 bases and 8 bases, with 5 bases remaining between them. Looked up from germline, CDR1 is SGHDN and CDR2 is FVKESK. This chain's CDR3 is CASSQDSDEQFF. Written as DNA, the CDR3 is TGTGCCAGCAGCCAAGATTCCGATGAGCAGTTCTTC.

This clonotype has only a few counts. The rearrangement links TRBV5-4 to TRBJ2-3, with 8 bases fitting TRBD2. The CDR3 is 16 amino acids. V dropped 4 bases and J dropped 4; count of bases not matched to a gene: 11. Germline V lookup: CDR1 SGHNT, CDR2 YYREEE (reference sequence). The CDR3 region has the DNA TGTGCCAGCAGCCCGCGGGTGAGCGGGAGCTCAGATACGCAGTATTTT. As protein: CASSPRVSGSSDTQYF. Variable domain in full (rest from reference TRBV5-4 and TRBJ2-3): ETGVTQSPTHLIKTRGQQVTLRCSSQSGHNTVSWYQQALGQGPQFIFQYYREEENGRGNFPPRFSGLQFPNYSSELNVNALELDDSALYLCASSPRVSGSSDTQYFGPGTRLTVL.

This clonotype was recorded at least ten times. The rearrangement links TRBV11-3 to TRBJ2-3; 7 bases align to TRBD1. The CDR3 contains 15 residues. Germline V lookup: CDR1 SGHNT, CDR2 YENEEA. With 5 bases clipped from V and 4 bases from J, the junction kept 9 bases outside the gene matches. CDR3 in amino acids: CASSVRQGAADTQYF. In nucleotides, the CDR3 is TGTGCCAGCAGCGTCCGACAGGGCGCCGCAGATACGCAGTATTTT.

The DNA of the CDR3 is TGTGCCAGTAGCTCGGGGACAGGGGTCCCGAACACTGAAGCTTTCTTT. It encodes CASSSGTGVPNTEAFF. The gene calls are TRBV19 and TRBJ1-1; 10 bases line up with TRBD1. J gave up 1 base and V 6 bases, and 8 bases lay outside the gene matches. Germline CDR1 LNHDA, CDR2 SQIVND (reference sequence). There are 16 residues in the CDR3.

This clonotype was detected ten times or more. CDR3 protein: CASSLGTGTNTEAFF. The DNA for the CDR3 is TGTGCCAGCAGCTTAGGTACGGGGACGAACACTGAAGCTTTCTTT. This rearrangement joins TRBV7-2 to TRBJ1-1; TRBD1 is a possible D gene (5 bases). This CDR3 is 15 amino acids long. Trimming left V 1 base short and J 1 base short, with 10 bases between. Germline values: CDR1 SGHTA, CDR2 FQGNSA.

The chain employs TRBV14 and TRBJ1-2; 10 bases match TRBD1. Germline V gene lookup returns CDR1 SGHDN and CDR2 FVKESK. Trimming at V came to 1 base and at J to 5 bases, leaving 10 bases not matched to a gene. CDR3 length equals 17 residues. For the CDR3, the DNA is TGTGCCAGCAGCCAAGCCGGCGGGACAGGGGCCGGTTATGGCTACACCTTC. This encodes CASSQAGGTGAGYGYTF.

This clonotype was picked up many times. The J gene is TRBJ1-1, the V gene TRBV10-3; tentatively, D is TRBD1 (6 bases). V was trimmed by 4 bases and J by 5 bases, leaving 14 bases between them. The CDR3 totals 14 residues. Germline CDR1 is ENHRY and CDR2 is SYGVKD. CDR3: CAISANREGTEAFF. The DNA of the CDR3 is TGTGCCATCAGTGCGAACAGGGAGGGGACTGAAGCTTTCTTT.

This clonotype was detected a few times. The chain uses TRBV28 and TRBJ1-1, with D perhaps TRBD1 (6 bases). There are 14 residues in the CDR3. Looked up from germline, CDR1 is MDHEN and CDR2 is SYDVKM. The V end lost 3 bases, the J end lost 4 bases, and 12 bases lay between the germline ends. The CDR3: CASSLQLGGTEAFF. CDR3 in DNA: TGTGCCAGCAGTTTGCAGTTAGGGGGCACTGAAGCTTTCTTT.

This clonotype was observed once. This chain links TRBV3-1 with TRBJ2-3; the match to TRBD2 covers 8 bases. Losses at the gene ends were 0 bases for V and 3 bases for J; bases not matched to a gene: 5. This CDR3 region has 16 residues. Germline-derived CDR1 and CDR2 are LGHDT and YNNKEL (reference sequence). DNA for the CDR3: TGTGCCAGCAGCCAAGAAGTCCGCGGGGGGACAGATACGCAGTATTTT. Its translation: CASSQEVRGGTDTQYF.

The chain recombines TRBV4-3 with TRBJ1-6; possibly TRBD1 for D (5 bases). V shed 1 base and J shed 13 bases, with 14 bases lying between them. This CDR3 comprises 14 residues. Germline V gene lookup returns CDR1 LGHNA and CDR2 YSLEER. The CDR3 bases are TGCGCCAGCAGCCAAGGGGGCAGCCTCTATCCCCTCCACTTT. Translated, it gives CASSQGGSLYPLHF.

This clonotype came up many times. The rearrangement uses TRBV5-4 and TRBJ2-5; maybe TRBD1 (5 bases). The CDR3 sequence is 14 residues long. Germline V gives CDR1 SGHNT, CDR2 YYREEE (reference sequence). V was shortened by 6 bases and J by 2 bases, with 14 bases between the two germline ends. The CDR3 protein is CASTVGQSQETQYF. CDR3 coding DNA: TGTGCCAGCACCGTAGGACAATCTCAAGAGACCCAGTACTTC.

A remark on this clonotype: One base away lies a much larger clone, so this may be a sequencing read error. It is likely a read error, because the conserved phenylalanine at the end of the CDR3 is missing. The chain employs TRBV6-2 or TRBV6-3 and TRBJ2-7; the D call may be TRBD1 or TRBD2 (6 bases each). The CDR3 loop spans 14 amino acids. Germline CDR1 and CDR2: MNHEY and SVGEGT. The V gene lost 2 bases and the J gene lost 5 bases, with 13 bases spanning the gap. For the CDR3, the DNA is TGTGCCAGCAGTTACACGGGGGCGCACAACGAGCAGTACTCC. Translated: CASSYTGAHNEQYS.

The chain carries TRBV2 and TRBJ2-6; 7 bases match TRBD1. The CDR3 spans 15 residues. V lost 3 bases, J lost 2 bases, and 1 base stayed unmatched. Germline V gene sequence: CDR1 SNHLY, CDR2 FYNNEI. The CDR3 nucleotides read TGTGCCAGCAGTGACCAGGGGGCTGGGGCCAACGTCCTGACTTTC. Its protein is CASSDQGAGANVLTF.

This clonotype was recorded many times. The J gene is TRBJ1-1, the V gene TRBV6-2 or TRBV6-3; D unresolved. The germline gives CDR1 MNHEY, CDR2 SVGEGT. There are 13 residues in the CDR3. Trimming left V 5 bases short and J 3 bases short, with 10 bases between. For the CDR3, the DNA is TGTGCCAGCAGTGCACTGTTGTACACTGAAGCTTTCTTT. It specifies CASSALLYTEAFF.

The rearrangement links TRBV5-1 to TRBJ2-7, with 12 bases identical to TRBD2. After removal of 2 bases from V and 3 bases from J, the junction contained 3 bases not matched to a gene. This CDR3 has 15 residues. CDR1 SGHRS and CDR2 YFSETQ come from the germline V gene. The CDR3: CASSLRLAGVYEQYF. The CDR3 DNA reads as TGCGCCAGCAGCTTACGACTAGCGGGGGTCTACGAGCAGTACTTC. The variable domain in full, with the rest retrieved from reference TRBV5-1 and TRBJ2-7, is KAGVTQTPRYLIKTRGQQVTLSCSPISGHRSVSWYQQTPGQGLQFLFEYFSETQRNKGNFPGRFSGRQFSNSRSEMNVSTLELGDSALYLCASSLRLAGVYEQYFGPGTRLTVT.

This clonotype was seen more than once but under ten times. V gene TRBV14 combines with J gene TRBJ2-2; 10 nucleotides align to TRBD2. The ends lost 4 bases at V and 1 base at J; junction bases unmatched: 6. Germline lookup yields CDR1 SGHDN and CDR2 FVKESK. The CDR3 loop spans 17 amino acids. CDR3 sequence (DNA): TGTGCCAGCAGCCCCGTAGCGGGGGGCCTGAACACCGGGGAGCTGTTTTTT. The encoded protein is CASSPVAGGLNTGELFF.